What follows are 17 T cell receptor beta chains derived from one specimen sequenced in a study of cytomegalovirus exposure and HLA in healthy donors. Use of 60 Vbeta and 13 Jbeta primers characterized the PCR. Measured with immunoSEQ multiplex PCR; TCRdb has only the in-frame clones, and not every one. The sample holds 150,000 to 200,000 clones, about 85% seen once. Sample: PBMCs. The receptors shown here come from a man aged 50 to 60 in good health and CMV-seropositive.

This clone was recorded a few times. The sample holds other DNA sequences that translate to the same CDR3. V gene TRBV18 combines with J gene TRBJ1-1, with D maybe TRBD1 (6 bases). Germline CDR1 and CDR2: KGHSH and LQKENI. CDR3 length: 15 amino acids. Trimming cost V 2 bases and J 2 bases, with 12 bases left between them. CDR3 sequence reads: CASSPKGQLNTEAFF. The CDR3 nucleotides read TGTGCCAGCTCACCAAAGGGACAACTCAACACTGAAGCTTTCTTT.

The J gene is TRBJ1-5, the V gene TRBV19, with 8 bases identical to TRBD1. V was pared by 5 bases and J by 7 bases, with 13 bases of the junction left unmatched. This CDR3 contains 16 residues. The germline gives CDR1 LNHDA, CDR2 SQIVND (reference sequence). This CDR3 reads CASSGGQGTPGQPQHF. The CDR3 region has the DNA TGTGCCAGTAGTGGAGGACAGGGCACGCCTGGCCAGCCCCAGCATTTT.

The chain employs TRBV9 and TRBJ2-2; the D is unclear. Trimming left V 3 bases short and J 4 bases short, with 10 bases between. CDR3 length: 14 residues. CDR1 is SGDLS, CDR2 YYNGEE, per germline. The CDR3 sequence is CASSAHSLTGELFF. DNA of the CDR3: TGTGCCAGCAGCGCCCACAGTCTCACCGGGGAGCTGTTTTTT. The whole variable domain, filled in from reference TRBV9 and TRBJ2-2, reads DSGVTQTPKHLITATGQRVTLRCSPRSGDLSVYWYQQSLDQGLQFLIQYYNGEERAKGNILERFSAQQFPDLHSELNLSSLELGDSALYFCASSAHSLTGELFFGEGSRLTVL.

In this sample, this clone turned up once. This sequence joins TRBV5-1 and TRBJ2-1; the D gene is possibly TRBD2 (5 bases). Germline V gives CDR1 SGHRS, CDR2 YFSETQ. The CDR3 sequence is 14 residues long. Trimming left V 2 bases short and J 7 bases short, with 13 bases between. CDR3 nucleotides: TGCGCCAGCAGCTTCGAGCGGCGCGGGAATGAGCAGTTCTTC. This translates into CASSFERRGNEQFF. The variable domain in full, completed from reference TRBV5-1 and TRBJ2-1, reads KAGVTQTPRYLIKTRGQQVTLSCSPISGHRSVSWYQQTPGQGLQFLFEYFSETQRNKGNFPGRFSGRQFSNSRSEMNVSTLELGDSALYLCASSFERRGNEQFFGPGTRLTVL.

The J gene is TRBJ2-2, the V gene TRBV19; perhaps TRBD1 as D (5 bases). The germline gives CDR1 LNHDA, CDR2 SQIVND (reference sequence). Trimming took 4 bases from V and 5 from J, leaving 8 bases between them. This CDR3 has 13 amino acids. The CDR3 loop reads CASSTTATGELFF. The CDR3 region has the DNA TGTGCCAGTAGTACGACAGCTACCGGGGAGCTGTTTTTT.

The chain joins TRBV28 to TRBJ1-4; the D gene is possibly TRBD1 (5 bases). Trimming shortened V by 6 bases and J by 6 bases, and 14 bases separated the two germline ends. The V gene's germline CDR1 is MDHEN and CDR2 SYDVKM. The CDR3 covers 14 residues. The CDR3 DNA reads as TGTGCCAGCAGAACGCGGGGCGCGGATGAAAAACTGTTTTTT. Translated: CASRTRGADEKLFF.

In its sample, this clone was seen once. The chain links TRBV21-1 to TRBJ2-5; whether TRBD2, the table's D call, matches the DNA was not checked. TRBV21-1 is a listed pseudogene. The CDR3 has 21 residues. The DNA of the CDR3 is TGTGCCAGCAGCTCCCGGACAGGGGATAGGGCACTAGCGGGAGGAGGAGAGACCCAGTACTTC. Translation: CASSSRTGDRALAGGGETQYF.

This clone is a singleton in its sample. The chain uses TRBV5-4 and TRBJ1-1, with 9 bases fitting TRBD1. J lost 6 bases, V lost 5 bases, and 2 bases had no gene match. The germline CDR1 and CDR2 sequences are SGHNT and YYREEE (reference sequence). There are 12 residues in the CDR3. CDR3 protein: CASRQGAAEAFF. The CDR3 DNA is TGTGCCAGCAGACAGGGGGCAGCTGAAGCTTTCTTT.

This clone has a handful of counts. The CDR3 bases are TGTGCCAGCTCACCAACAGGGGATGGCTACACCTTC. Translation gives CASSPTGDGYTF. This chain connects TRBV18 to TRBJ1-2; 7 bases fit TRBD1. Germline CDR1 reads KGHSH; CDR2 reads LQKENI. With 2 bases clipped from V and 6 bases from J, the junction kept 0 bases outside the gene matches. The CDR3 loop spans 12 amino acids.

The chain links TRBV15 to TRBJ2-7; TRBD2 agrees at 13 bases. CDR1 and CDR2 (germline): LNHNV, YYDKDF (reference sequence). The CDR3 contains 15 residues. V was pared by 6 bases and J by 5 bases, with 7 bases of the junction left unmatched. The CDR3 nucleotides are TGTGCCACCAGTAGGACTAGCGGGAGTTTTAACGAGCAGTACTTC. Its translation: CATSRTSGSFNEQYF. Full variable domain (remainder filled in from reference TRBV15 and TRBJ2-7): DAMVIQNPRYQVTQFGKPVTLSCSQTLNHNVMYWYQQKSSQAPKLLFHYYDKDFNNEADTPDNFQSRRPNTSFCFLDIRSPGLGDTAMYLCATSRTSGSFNEQYFGPGTRLTVT.

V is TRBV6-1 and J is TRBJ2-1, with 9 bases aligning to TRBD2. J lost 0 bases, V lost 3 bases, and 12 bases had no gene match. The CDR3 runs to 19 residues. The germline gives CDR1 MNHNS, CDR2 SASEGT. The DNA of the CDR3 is TGTGCCAGCAGTGAGGGTGGACTAGCGTCCCTCAGCTCCTACAATGAGCAGTTCTTC. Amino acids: CASSEGGLASLSSYNEQFF.

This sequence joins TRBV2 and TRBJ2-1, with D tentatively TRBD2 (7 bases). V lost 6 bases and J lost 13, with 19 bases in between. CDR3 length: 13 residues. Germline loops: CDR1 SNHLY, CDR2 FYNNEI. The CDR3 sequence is CASRLGGGFDQFF. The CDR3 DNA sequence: TGTGCCAGCAGACTAGGGGGGGGATTTGACCAGTTCTTC.

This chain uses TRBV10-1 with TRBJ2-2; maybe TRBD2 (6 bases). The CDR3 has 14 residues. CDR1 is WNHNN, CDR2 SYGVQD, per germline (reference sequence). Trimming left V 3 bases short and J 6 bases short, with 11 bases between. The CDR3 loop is CASSEGTPPGELFF. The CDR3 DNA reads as TGCGCCAGCAGTGAAGGGACTCCACCCGGGGAGCTGTTTTTT.

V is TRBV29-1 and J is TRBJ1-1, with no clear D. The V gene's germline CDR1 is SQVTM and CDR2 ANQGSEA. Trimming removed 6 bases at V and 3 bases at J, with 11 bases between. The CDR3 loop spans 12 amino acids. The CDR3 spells CSVRVGDTEAFF. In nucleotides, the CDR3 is TGCAGCGTCCGGGTCGGAGACACTGAAGCTTTCTTT.

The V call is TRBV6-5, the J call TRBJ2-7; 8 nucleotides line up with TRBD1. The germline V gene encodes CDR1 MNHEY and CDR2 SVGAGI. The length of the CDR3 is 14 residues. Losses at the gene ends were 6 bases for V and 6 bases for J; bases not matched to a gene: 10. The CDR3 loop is CASSRVKTGAEQYF. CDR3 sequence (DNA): TGTGCCAGCAGCCGCGTCAAGACAGGGGCCGAGCAGTACTTC.

The CDR3 loop is CASSSSGPADTQYF. The CDR3 DNA follows: TGTGCCAGCAGTTCGTCGGGTCCGGCAGATACGCAGTATTTT. The chain couples TRBV11-3 to TRBJ2-3; D not resolved. The length of the CDR3 is 14 residues. Looked up from germline, CDR1 is SGHNT and CDR2 is YENEEA. The V gene lost 6 bases and the J gene lost 4 bases, with 14 bases spanning the gap. The variable domain in full, completed from reference TRBV11-3 and TRBJ2-3, reads EAGVVQSPRYKIIEKKQPVAFWCNPISGHNTLYWYLQNLGQGPELLIRYENEEAVDDSQLPKDRFSAERLKGVDSTLKIQPAELGDSAVYLCASSSSGPADTQYFGPGTRLTVL.

CDR3 in amino acids: CASSEPGQINTIYF. The CDR3 DNA is TGTGCCAGCAGTGAACCAGGACAGATAAACACCATATATTTT. The rearrangement links TRBV2 to TRBJ1-3; D perhaps matches TRBD1 (6 bases). CDR3 length: 14 residues. V was trimmed by 2 bases and J by 6 bases, leaving 11 bases between them. Germline-derived CDR1 and CDR2 are SNHLY and FYNNEI.